The clone carrying this T cell receptor (beta chain) appeared a few times. What it recognizes is unknown. For a library built for alpha chains, this beta chain is a stray read; little rests on its size. This CDR3 comprises 15 residues. V lost 5 bases and J lost 1; bases outside the gene matches: 5. Per germline, CDR1 MRHNA and CDR2 SNTAGT. These data come from a study of spatial heterogeneity in lung cancer. Regarding the study as a whole: Higher tumor mutation counts went along with higher counts of expanded intratumoral alpha and beta TCRs.

Specified time point: sample taken at primary tumor resection. A single record per CDR3 protein comes from TCRdb applying MiXCR to the 5' RACE reads. The sample lists more than 15,000 distinct CDR3 sequences; approximately 6.2% were seen once. The J gene is TRBJ2-3, the V gene TRBV6-4; 8 nucleotides line up with TRBD2. Sequenced here: lung tumor tissue, sampled at surgery. This clonotype was obtained from a male donor with early-stage non-small cell lung cancer. For the CDR3, the DNA is TGTGCCAGCAGTCCAACGCGGGGGGGCACAGATACGCAGTATTTT. Translation gives CASSPTRGGTDTQYF.